The 8 T cell receptor beta chains below all came from one sample that was sequenced in a study of T cells after yellow fever vaccination (dated by TCRdb to the late 2010s). The sample's treatment or condition label is to be understood as: live attenuated yellow fever vaccine strain. Library creation used 5' RACE. The instrument given in TCRdb is Illumina HiSeq 2500. Using fastp at Q25 and MiXCR, TCRdb reprocessed the public reads and kept productive beta chains. Every distinct CDR3 protein forms one entry, paired with its most common genes and DNA. In all, the sample holds some 600,000 distinct CDR3 sequences, and 12% of those were seen once. The ten largest clones represent 15% of the sample. This specimen was PBMCs, taken on the day of the yellow fever booster vaccination. The receptors were gathered from a man younger than 45 who received the YFV17D yellow fever vaccine.

The rearrangement links TRBV12-3 or TRBV12-4 to TRBJ2-5, with D possibly called TRBD1 or TRBD2 (6 bases each). The CDR3 is 14 amino acids. V was cut by 5 bases and J by 5 bases, with 15 bases left in between. CDR3 bases: TGTGCCAGCAGTACGGACCTAGGGGGGGAGACCCAGTACTTC. Its protein product is CASSTDLGGETQYF.

The chain is built from TRBV14 and TRBJ2-1; 7 nucleotides match TRBD2. V lost 0 bases and J lost 7; bases outside the gene matches: 15. The CDR3 has 18 residues. Germline V lookup: CDR1 SGHDN, CDR2 FVKESK. CDR3 sequence reads: CASSQENGRIDSDNEQFF. In DNA form, the CDR3 reads TGTGCCAGCAGCCAAGAAAACGGGAGGATCGATTCGGATAATGAGCAGTTCTTC. Drawing the rest from reference TRBV14 and TRBJ2-1, the complete variable domain is EAGVTQFPSHSVIEKGQTVTLRCDPISGHDNLYWYRRVMGKEIKFLLHFVKESKQDESGMPNNRFLAERTGGTYSTLKVQPAELEDSGVYFCASSQENGRIDSDNEQFFGPGTRLTVL.

As regards this clonotype: With a much larger clone just one base away, this may be a read error. The chain employs TRBV7-2 and TRBJ1-1; D not resolved. This CDR3 is 13 amino acids long. CDR1 and CDR2 (germline): SGHTA, FQGNSA. CDR3 sequence (DNA): TGTGCCAGCAGCTTACAGGAGCGTGCGGAAGCTTTGTTT. Protein: CASSLQERAEALF.

The chain is built from TRBV7-8 and TRBJ2-5; perhaps TRBD1 as D (5 bases). Trimming took off 10 bases at V and 5 bases at J, with 23 bases between the two ends. Germline V lookup: CDR1 SGHVS, CDR2 FQNEAQ. The CDR3 consists of 15 residues. This CDR3 reads CATSTGGSFTETQYF. The CDR3 DNA is TGTGCCACCTCTACAGGTGGCAGTTTTACGGAGACCCAGTACTTC.

This chain links TRBV12-3 or TRBV12-4 with TRBJ2-7; D possibly corresponds to TRBD2 (6 bases). The CDR3 is 16 amino acids. The V gene lost 5 bases and the J gene lost 1 base, with 18 bases spanning the gap. CDR3 sequence reads: CASSITYGSNSYEQYF. The CDR3 coding sequence is TGTGCCAGCAGTATTACGTACGGGAGCAATTCCTACGAGCAGTACTTC.

The V call is TRBV11-2, the J call TRBJ2-4; D gene uncertain. Germline V gives CDR1 SGHAT, CDR2 FQNNGV. The CDR3 contains 13 residues. V lost 3 bases to trimming and J lost 7 bases, with 10 bases between them. The CDR3 DNA follows: TGTGCCAGCAGCTTGGCCCCTGCGAACATTCAGTACTTC. Its translation is CASSLAPANIQYF.

This clonotype was seen more than once but under ten times. The chain employs TRBV27 and TRBJ2-7; 7 nucleotides line up with TRBD1. Germline CDR1 MNHEY, CDR2 SMNVEV (reference sequence). J lost 2 bases, V lost 7 bases, and 11 bases had no gene match. The CDR3 has 15 amino acids. In DNA form, the CDR3 reads TGTGCCAGCACCTCAACAGGGGCCGCGACCTACGAGCAGTACTTC. This gives the protein CASTSTGAATYEQYF.

The chain links TRBV19 to TRBJ2-1; D possibly corresponds to TRBD2 (5 bases). CDR3 size: 15 residues. Germline CDR1 LNHDA, CDR2 SQIVND (reference sequence). V was trimmed by 4 bases and J by 5 bases, leaving 15 bases between them. CDR3 DNA sequence: TGTGCCAGTAGTACCCGGTCGATAGCGAACAATGAGCAGTTCTTC. It yields the protein CASSTRSIANNEQFF. Full variable domain (remainder filled in from reference TRBV19 and TRBJ2-1): DGGITQSPKYLFRKEGQNVTLSCEQNLNHDAMYWYRQDPGQGLRLIYYSQIVNDFQKGDIAEGYSVSREKKESFPLTVTSAQKNPTAFYLCASSTRSIANNEQFFGPGTRLTVL.